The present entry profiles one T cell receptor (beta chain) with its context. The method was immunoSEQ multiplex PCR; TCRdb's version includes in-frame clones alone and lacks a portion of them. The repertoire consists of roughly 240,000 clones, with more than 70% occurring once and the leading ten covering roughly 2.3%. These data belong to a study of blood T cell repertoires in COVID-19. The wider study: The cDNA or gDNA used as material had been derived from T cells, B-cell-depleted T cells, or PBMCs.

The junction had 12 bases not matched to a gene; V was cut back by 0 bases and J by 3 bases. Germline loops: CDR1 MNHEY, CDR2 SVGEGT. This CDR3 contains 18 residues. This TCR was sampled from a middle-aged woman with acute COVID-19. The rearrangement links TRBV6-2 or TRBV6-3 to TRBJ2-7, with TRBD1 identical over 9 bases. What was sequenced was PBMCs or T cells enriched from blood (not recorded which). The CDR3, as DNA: TGTGCCAGCAGTTACTCGAAGCGGGACAGGGATGGAGTCTACGAGCAGTACTTC. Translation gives CASSYSKRDRDGVYEQYF.